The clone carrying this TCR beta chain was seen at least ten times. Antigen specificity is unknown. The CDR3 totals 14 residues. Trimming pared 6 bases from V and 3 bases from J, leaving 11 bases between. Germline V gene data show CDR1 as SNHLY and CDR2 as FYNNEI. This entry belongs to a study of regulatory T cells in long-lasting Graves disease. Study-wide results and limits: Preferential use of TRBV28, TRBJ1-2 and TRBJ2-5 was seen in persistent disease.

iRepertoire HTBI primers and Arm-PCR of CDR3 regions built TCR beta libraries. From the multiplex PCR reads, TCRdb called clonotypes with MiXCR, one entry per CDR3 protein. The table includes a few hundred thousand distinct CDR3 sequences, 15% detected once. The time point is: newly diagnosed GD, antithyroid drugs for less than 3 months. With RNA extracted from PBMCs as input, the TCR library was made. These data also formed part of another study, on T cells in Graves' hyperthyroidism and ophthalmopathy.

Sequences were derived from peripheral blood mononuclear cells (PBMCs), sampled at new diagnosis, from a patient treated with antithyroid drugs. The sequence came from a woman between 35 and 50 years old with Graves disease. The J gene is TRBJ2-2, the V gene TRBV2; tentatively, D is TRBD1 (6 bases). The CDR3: CASRSGAHTGELFF. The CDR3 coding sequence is TGTGCCAGCAGGTCAGGGGCCCACACCGGGGAGCTGTTTTTT.